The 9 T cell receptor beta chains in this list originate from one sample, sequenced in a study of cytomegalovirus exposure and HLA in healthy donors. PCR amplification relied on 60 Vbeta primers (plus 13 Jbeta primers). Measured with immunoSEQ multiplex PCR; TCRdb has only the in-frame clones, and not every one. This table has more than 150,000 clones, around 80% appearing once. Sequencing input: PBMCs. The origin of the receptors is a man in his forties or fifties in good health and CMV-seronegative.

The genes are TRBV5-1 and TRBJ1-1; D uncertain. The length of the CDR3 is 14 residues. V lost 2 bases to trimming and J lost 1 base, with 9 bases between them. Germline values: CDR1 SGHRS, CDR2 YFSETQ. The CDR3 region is CASSFGSGNTEAFF. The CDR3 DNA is TGCGCCAGCAGCTTTGGTTCCGGGAACACTGAAGCTTTCTTT.

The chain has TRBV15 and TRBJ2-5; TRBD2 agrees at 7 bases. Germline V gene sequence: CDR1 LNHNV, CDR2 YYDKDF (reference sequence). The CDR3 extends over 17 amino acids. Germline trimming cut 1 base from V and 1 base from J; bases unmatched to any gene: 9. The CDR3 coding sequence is TGTGCCACCAGCAGAGTGGGGGAGGGCGGGCTCCAAGAGACCCAGTACTTC. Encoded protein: CATSRVGEGGLQETQYF.

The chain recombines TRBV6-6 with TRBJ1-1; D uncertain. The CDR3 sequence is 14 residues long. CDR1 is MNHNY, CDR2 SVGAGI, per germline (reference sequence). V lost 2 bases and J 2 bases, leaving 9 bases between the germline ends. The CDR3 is CASSYGQTNTEAFF. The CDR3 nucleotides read TGTGCCAGCAGTTACGGGCAGACCAACACTGAAGCTTTCTTT.

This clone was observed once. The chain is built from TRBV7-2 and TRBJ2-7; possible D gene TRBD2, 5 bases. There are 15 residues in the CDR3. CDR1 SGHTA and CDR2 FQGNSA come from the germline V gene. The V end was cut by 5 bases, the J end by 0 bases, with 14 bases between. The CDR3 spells CASSQSRVSSYEQYF. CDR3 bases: TGTGCCAGCAGCCAATCGAGGGTCAGCTCCTACGAGCAGTACTTC. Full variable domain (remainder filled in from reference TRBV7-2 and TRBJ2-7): GAGVSQSPSNKVTEKGKDVELRCDPISGHTALYWYRQSLGQGLEFLIYFQGNSAPDKSGLPSDRFSAERTGGSVSTLTIQRTQQEDSAVYLCASSQSRVSSYEQYFGPGTRLTVT.

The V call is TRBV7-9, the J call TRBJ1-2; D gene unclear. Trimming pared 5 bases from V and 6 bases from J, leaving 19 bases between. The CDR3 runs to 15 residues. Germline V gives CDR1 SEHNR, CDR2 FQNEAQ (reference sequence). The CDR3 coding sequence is TGTGCCAGCAGCGGTCGACTCTATGGAGAGCATGGCTACACCTTC. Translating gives CASSGRLYGEHGYTF.

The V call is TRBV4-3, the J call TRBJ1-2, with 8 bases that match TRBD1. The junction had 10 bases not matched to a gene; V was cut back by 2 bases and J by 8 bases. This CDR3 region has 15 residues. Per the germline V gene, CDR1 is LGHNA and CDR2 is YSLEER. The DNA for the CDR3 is TGCGCCAGCAGCCAACAAGACTATGACAGGGGAGGCTACACCTTC. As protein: CASSQQDYDRGGYTF.

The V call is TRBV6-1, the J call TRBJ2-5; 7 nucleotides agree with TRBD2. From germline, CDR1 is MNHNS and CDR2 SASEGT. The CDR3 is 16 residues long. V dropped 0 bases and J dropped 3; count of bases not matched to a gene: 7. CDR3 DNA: TGTGCCAGCAGTGAAGCGGTACGGGGGGTCAAAGAGACCCAGTACTTC. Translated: CASSEAVRGVKETQYF.

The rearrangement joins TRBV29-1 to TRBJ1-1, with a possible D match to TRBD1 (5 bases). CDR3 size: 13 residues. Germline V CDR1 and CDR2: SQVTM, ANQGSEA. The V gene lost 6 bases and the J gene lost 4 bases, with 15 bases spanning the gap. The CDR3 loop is CSVRVDDATEAFF. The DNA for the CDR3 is TGCAGCGTCAGGGTGGACGATGCCACTGAAGCTTTCTTT.

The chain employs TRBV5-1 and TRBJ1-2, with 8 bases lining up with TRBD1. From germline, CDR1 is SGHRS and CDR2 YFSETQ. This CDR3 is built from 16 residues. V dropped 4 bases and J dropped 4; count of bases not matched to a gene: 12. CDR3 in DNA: TGCGCCAGCAGCCTTCCCCCGGGACAGGAAGGCTATGGCTACACCTTC. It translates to CASSLPPGQEGYGYTF.